The present T cell receptor (beta chain) was sequenced within a study of CD8 T cells in ankylosing spondylitis. Notes on the study in general: A TCR beta motif made of several highly homologous variants seemed typical of ankylosing spondylitis blood. Some of these motif variants have turned up before, in reports on reactive arthritis synovial fluid and blood.

This clonotype was counted a few times. No antigen is known for it. TCRdb processed the 5' RACE reads anew with MiXCR; each CDR3 protein has one entry. The sample contains about 540,000 distinct CDR3 sequences, about an eighth of which appear only once. The length of the CDR3 is 15 residues. J was trimmed by 4 bases and V by 3 bases; bases with no gene match: 5. Germline assignment: CDR1 ENHRY and CDR2 SYGVKD. This sequence was found in a male donor with ankylosing spondylitis. The sequencing sample was made of blood, either unsorted or a sorted T cell fraction (not recorded which). The genes are TRBV10-3 and TRBJ2-1; 8 nucleotides align to TRBD1. The DNA of the CDR3 is TGTGCCATCAGTGAACAACAGGGGGATTACAATGAGCAGTTCTTC. Its protein product is CAISEQQGDYNEQFF.